This TCR beta chain comes out of a study of T cells in Graves' hyperthyroidism and ophthalmopathy. Study information: The initial diagnosis was the point when peripheral blood was collected, ahead of any treatment. Study-level points and caveats: Within blood appeared most thyroid clonotypes that had expanded above 0.001. Ophthalmopathy was identified by the model a median around 5.9 months ahead of onset.

Losses at the gene ends were 4 bases for V and 5 bases for J; bases not matched to a gene: 1. This CDR3 is 13 amino acids long. Germline V gene data show CDR1 as LGHDT and CDR2 as YNNKEL (reference sequence). RNA transcripts provided the source from which TCR beta CDR3 regions were amplified. The HTBI primer set drove a first-round RT-PCR of the TCR CDR3. TCRdb processed the multiplex PCR reads anew with MiXCR; each CDR3 protein has one entry. The data contain 300,000 to 400,000 distinct CDR3 sequences, around a sixth of them seen just once; the ten biggest clones take up 45% to 55%. For Graves' hyperthyroidism to be stable, ophthalmopathy could not progress within 18 months. This clonotype was recorded at least ten times. Its antigen is currently unknown.

The sequenced sample consisted of blood. The chain joins TRBV3-1 to TRBJ2-4; 8 nucleotides agree with TRBD2. This receptor was taken from a woman between 45 and 60 years old with Graves' hyperthyroidism. CDR3 sequence: CASSLAGQNIQYF. CDR3 nucleotides: TGTGCCAGCAGCCTAGCGGGGCAAAACATTCAGTACTTC.